One and the same sample provided the 19 T cell receptor beta chains below, sequenced in a study of T-cell reconstitution after alpha-beta-depleted transplantation in children. Researchers prepared the TCRbeta library using unique molecular identifiers, the study reports. TCRdb re-derived calls from the PCR reads in MiXCR, one entry per CDR3 protein. This sample has more than 400,000 distinct CDR3 sequences; over 10% occur once, and the top ten carry approximately 14%. Here the sequenced sample was PBMCs, mostly from graft donor cells, taken 180 days after TCRalphabeta/CD19-depleted stem cell transplant. These receptors all stem from a female patient aged 2-10 years who had a stem cell transplant for aplastic anemia, so the T cells may come from the graft donor.

The rearrangement uses TRBV5-1 and TRBJ1-3; tentative D call: TRBD1 (6 bases). Trimming stripped 1 base from V and 1 base from J, with 15 bases between. The V gene's germline CDR1 is SGHRS and CDR2 YFSETQ. This CDR3 contains 17 residues. CDR3 sequence reads: CASSLRAQGSSGNTIYF. The CDR3 nucleotides are TGCGCCAGCAGCTTGAGGGCACAGGGTTCGTCTGGAAACACCATATATTTT. The full variable domain, with the rest looked up from reference TRBV5-1 and TRBJ1-3, is KAGVTQTPRYLIKTRGQQVTLSCSPISGHRSVSWYQQTPGQGLQFLFEYFSETQRNKGNFPGRFSGRQFSNSRSEMNVSTLELGDSALYLCASSLRAQGSSGNTIYFGEGSWLTVV.

This clonotype was seen a handful of times. This sequence joins TRBV28 and TRBJ2-6; 9 nucleotides align to TRBD1. CDR1 and CDR2 from the germline V gene are MDHEN and SYDVKM. V lost 7 bases and J lost 2; bases outside the gene matches: 6. This CDR3 has 16 residues. The CDR3 is CASTTGGSAGANVLTF. The CDR3 coding sequence is TGTGCCAGCACCACAGGGGGCTCTGCTGGGGCCAACGTCCTGACTTTC.

This clonotype appeared a few times. This sequence joins TRBV11-2 and TRBJ1-3; D unresolved. The CDR3 loop spans 19 amino acids. Germline CDR1 reads SGHAT; CDR2 reads FQNNGV. V was trimmed by 2 bases and J by 0 bases, leaving 20 bases between them. The CDR3 loop is CASSLSEVVKKSSGNTIYF. CDR3 nucleotides: TGTGCCAGCAGCTTAAGTGAAGTAGTCAAAAAGAGCTCTGGAAACACCATATATTTT.

This clonotype was detected once. The CDR3 DNA sequence: TGTGCCAGCAGCCCCAAGATGGGGATTTACAATGAGCAGTTCTTC. Protein sequence: CASSPKMGIYNEQFF. The chain uses TRBV7-2 and TRBJ2-1; D is uncertain. V was clipped by 5 bases and J by 4 bases, with 15 bases between them. There are 15 residues in the CDR3. CDR1 is SGHTA and CDR2 is FQGNSA in the germline V gene.

A few counts support this clonotype. This rearrangement joins TRBV7-2 to TRBJ2-4; D perhaps matches TRBD2 (5 bases). Per germline, CDR1 SGHTA and CDR2 FQGNSA. The CDR3 has 15 amino acids. Trimming pared 5 bases from V and 9 bases from J, leaving 20 bases between. The CDR3 reads CASSPPGQVEGIQYF. CDR3 in DNA: TGTGCCAGCAGCCCCCCGGGCCAGGTCGAGGGCATTCAGTACTTC.

This clonotype was counted between two and nine times. This chain uses TRBV20-1 with TRBJ1-1; D remains unclear. Trimming stripped 1 base from V and 1 base from J, with 7 bases between. Germline V lookup: CDR1 DFQATT, CDR2 SNEGSKA (reference sequence). This CDR3 is 13 amino acids long. CDR3 sequence reads: CSARGHANTEAFF. In DNA form, the CDR3 reads TGCAGTGCTAGAGGTCATGCGAACACTGAAGCTTTCTTT.

V gene TRBV3-1 combines with J gene TRBJ2-3; D is possibly TRBD2 (6 bases). This CDR3 is 16 amino acids long. Germline-derived CDR1 and CDR2 are LGHDT and YNNKEL (reference sequence). V lost 1 base and J 6 bases, leaving 17 bases between the germline ends. CDR3 protein: CASSQVPGRGRDTQYF. In DNA, the CDR3 is TGTGCCAGCAGCCAAGTCCCCGGGAGAGGTCGGGATACGCAGTATTTT.

The rearrangement uses TRBV18 and TRBJ1-1; D may be TRBD1 (5 bases). CDR1 and CDR2 (germline): KGHSH, LQKENI. V shed 2 bases and J shed 2 bases, with 12 bases lying between them. CDR3 length equals 15 residues. CDR3 nucleotides: TGTGCCAGCTCACCATTGATGACAGACAACACTGAAGCTTTCTTT. Protein product: CASSPLMTDNTEAFF. Full variable domain (remainder filled in from reference TRBV18 and TRBJ1-1): NAGVMQNPRHLVRRRGQEARLRCSPMKGHSHVYWYRQLPEEGLKFMVYLQKENIIDESGMPKERFSAEFPKEGPSILRIQQVVRGDSAAYFCASSPLMTDNTEAFFGQGTRLTVV.

The rearrangement uses TRBV9 and TRBJ1-1; D unclear. Trimming removed 4 bases from V and 1 base from J, with 14 bases in between. CDR1 SGDLS and CDR2 YYNGEE come from the germline V gene. The CDR3 extends over 15 amino acids. Here the CDR3 DNA reads TGTGCCAGCAGCACCATAGGGTCCTCGAACACTGAAGCTTTCTTT. This codes for CASSTIGSSNTEAFF.

The rearrangement uses TRBV13 and TRBJ2-5; D perhaps matches TRBD2 (5 bases). The CDR3 covers 17 residues. V was trimmed by 5 bases and J by 5 bases, leaving 24 bases between them. Per germline, CDR1 PRHDT and CDR2 FYEKMQ (reference sequence). DNA of the CDR3: TGTGCCAGCAGCCAAACCGGACTGACCTTCACCGGGGAGACCCAGTACTTC. It yields the protein CASSQTGLTFTGETQYF.

V gene TRBV12-3 or TRBV12-4 combines with J gene TRBJ2-4; TRBD2 agrees at 9 bases. The V and J ends lost 7 bases and 3 bases, in that order; junction bases with no gene match: 22. The CDR3 has 20 amino acids. The CDR3 DNA reads TGTGCCAGCACCCTACGCCCGGGGCTACTAGCGGGCGACGTCAAAAACATTCAGTACTTC. It encodes CASTLRPGLLAGDVKNIQYF.

J is TRBJ2-5 and V is TRBV20-1; no firm D call. Germline V gene sequence: CDR1 DFQATT, CDR2 SNEGSKA (reference sequence). V dropped 8 bases and J dropped 5 bases, with 15 bases sitting between them. CDR3 length equals 12 residues. The CDR3 spells CSPSGQKETQYF. CDR3 in DNA: TGCAGTCCCTCCGGGCAGAAGGAGACCCAGTACTTC.

This clonotype has more than one count but fewer than ten. In DNA form, the CDR3 reads TGTGCCACCCTAGGGGCAGGCGAAGAGACCCAGTACTTC. This gives the protein CATLGAGEETQYF. The chain combines TRBV6-1 with TRBJ2-5; D possibly corresponds to TRBD1 (5 bases). The CDR3 totals 13 residues. The V end was cut by 10 bases, the J end by 3 bases, with 15 bases between. The germline CDR1 and CDR2 sequences are MNHNS and SASEGT.

V usage is TRBV29-1 and J usage is TRBJ1-1; the D is unclear. V was cut by 7 bases and J by 1 base, with 16 bases left in between. This CDR3 has 14 residues. Germline CDR1 is SQVTM and CDR2 is ANQGSEA. The CDR3 sequence is CSASRGRRNTEAFF. DNA for the CDR3: TGCAGCGCAAGTCGAGGACGGCGGAACACTGAAGCTTTCTTT. The complete variable domain, with remaining parts taken from reference TRBV29-1 and TRBJ1-1, reads SAVISQKPSRDICQRGTSLTIQCQVDSQVTMMFWYRQQPGQSLTLIATANQGSEATYESGFVIDKFPISRPNLTFSTLTVSNMSPEDSSIYLCSASRGRRNTEAFFGQGTRLTVV.

The rearrangement joins TRBV18 to TRBJ2-3; D remains unclear. Trimming cost V 3 bases and J 2 bases, with 9 bases left between them. CDR3 length equals 14 residues. CDR1 and CDR2 (germline): KGHSH, LQKENI. CDR3 bases: TGTGCCAGCTCACCCGACTTACCCACAGATACGCAGTATTTT. Amino acids: CASSPDLPTDTQYF.

This clonotype was counted a few times. V and J are TRBV6-1 and TRBJ1-6; unclear D gene. The CDR3 covers 16 residues. V was pared by 6 bases and J by 7 bases, with 19 bases between. CDR1 and CDR2 (germline): MNHNS, SASEGT. The CDR3 region is CASSRRKGPRNSPLHF. In DNA form, the CDR3 reads TGTGCCAGCAGCCGACGTAAAGGGCCAAGGAATTCACCCCTCCACTTT.

This chain connects TRBV7-8 to TRBJ2-7; 7 bases map to TRBD1. With 2 bases clipped from V and 7 bases from J, the junction kept 5 bases outside the gene matches. This CDR3 is built from 13 residues. Germline V gene sequence: CDR1 SGHVS, CDR2 FQNEAQ. CDR3 in DNA: TGTGCCAGCAGCTTATTGGCAGGGGGAGAGCAGTACGTC. Its translation: CASSLLAGGEQYV.

This clonotype was detected a few times. The chain combines TRBV12-3 or TRBV12-4 with TRBJ1-3, with unresolved D. The CDR3 has 13 amino acids. V shed 6 bases and J shed 4 bases, with 10 bases lying between them. The CDR3 nucleotides read TGTGCCAGCAGGTTTAGTTGGGGAAACACCATATATTTT. Protein product: CASRFSWGNTIYF.

V is TRBV29-1 and J is TRBJ2-5; 13 bases match TRBD2. The germline V gene encodes CDR1 SQVTM and CDR2 ANQGSEA. CDR3 length: 16 residues. V was pared by 1 base and J by 5 bases, with 7 bases of the junction left unmatched. CDR3 protein: CSVEGGGLAGMETQYF. The CDR3 DNA follows: TGCAGCGTTGAAGGGGGGGGACTAGCGGGAATGGAGACCCAGTACTTC.